One sample yielded the 3 T cell receptor beta chains listed below, sequenced in a study of T cell changes during pregnancy in multiple sclerosis. Sequenced by immunoSEQ multiplex PCR; TCRdb stores in-frame clones only, minus some. The sample yields tens of thousands of clones, 88% seen once. Specimen: CD8+ T cells from peripheral blood mononuclear cells, collected after pregnancy. Source of these receptors: a female donor in good health, enrolled as a control in a pregnancy study.

The gene calls are TRBV5-1 and TRBJ1-1; 8 nucleotides agree with TRBD1. The germline V gene has CDR1 SGHRS and CDR2 YFSETQ. J lost 4 bases, V lost 0 bases, and 8 bases had no gene match. The length of the CDR3 is 16 residues. The CDR3 is CASSLAGTGRSTEAFF. CDR3 nucleotide sequence: TGCGCCAGCAGCTTGGCCGGGACAGGAAGGAGCACTGAAGCTTTCTTT.

The gene calls are TRBV7-2 and TRBJ2-5; 12 bases are shared with TRBD1. J was trimmed by 1 base and V by 5 bases; bases with no gene match: 5. The CDR3 contains 16 residues. In germline, CDR1 is SGHTA, CDR2 FQGNSA. In DNA, the CDR3 is TGTGCCAGCAGCCCAGGGACAGGGGGCTTCCAAGAGACCCAGTACTTC. Translating it yields CASSPGTGGFQETQYF. Based on the CDR3 plus reference TRBV7-2 and TRBJ2-5, the full variable domain is GAGVSQSPSNKVTEKGKDVELRCDPISGHTALYWYRQSLGQGLEFLIYFQGNSAPDKSGLPSDRFSAERTGGSVSTLTIQRTQQEDSAVYLCASSPGTGGFQETQYFGPGTRLLVL.

To note about this clone: At one end the junction does not follow the germline gene, possibly because of a read error. The chain couples TRBV19 to TRBJ2-3; the match to TRBD1 covers 8 bases. Germline CDR1 and CDR2: LNHDA and SQIVND (reference sequence). This CDR3 comprises 17 residues. The CDR3 spells CASSVDRGGSGTDTQYF. In DNA, the CDR3 is TGTGCCAGTAGTGTAGACAGGGGTGGTAGTGGCACAGATACGCAGTATTTT.